The T cell receptor beta chain described here comes from a study of T cell repertoires in cytomegalovirus infection. This clonotype was seen ten or more times. The antigen is undetermined. A single record per CDR3 protein comes from TCRdb applying MiXCR to the reads. The top ten clones hold 10% to 15% of a sample with about 920,000 distinct CDR3 sequences, approximately 30% of them seen once. V was trimmed by 2 bases and J by 3 bases, leaving 11 bases between them. This CDR3 is 15 amino acids long. Germline lookup yields CDR1 MGHDK and CDR2 SYGVNS. The chain links TRBV25-1 to TRBJ2-1; D gene unclear. Source: cultured CD8+ T cells from PBMCs, taken from culture after CMV antigen stimulation. The sequence was obtained from a human donor in good health (CMV status not recorded). Some clones in this sample may be carry-over from other donors' samples. CDR3 in amino acids: CASSETGRRYNEQFF. The DNA for the CDR3 is TGTGCCAGCAGTGAAACCGGCCGCCGCTACAATGAGCAGTTCTTC.